This T cell receptor beta chain was identified in a study of graft-versus-host responses after intestinal transplantation. Notes on the study in general: Investigators detected GvH clones in recipient marrow, with some emerging earlier in ileum or blood.

In regard to this clone: Its target is unknown.

CDR3 size: 17 residues. The J segment lost 1 base and the V segment lost 5 bases, leaving 11 bases of the junction unmatched. Germline assignment: CDR1 WSHSY and CDR2 SAAADI. Generated by immunoSEQ multiplex PCR, the TCRdb table keeps only in-frame clones and is missing some. Of about 80,000 clones detected, about 92% appear once; the ten largest clones hold over 0.55%. The rearrangement joins TRBV10-2 to TRBJ2-5; 9 bases are shared with TRBD2. The TCR comes from a human patient who received an intestinal transplant, so some T cells may come from the graft donor. This specimen consisted of PBMCs, obtained 98 days after intestinal transplantation. The CDR3 nucleotides read TGCGCCAGCAGTAGTCCGCGACTAGCGGCCCCCCAAGAGACCCAGTACTTC. Protein product: CASSSPRLAAPQETQYF.